These 9 T cell receptor beta chains were sequenced from one sample in a study of shared T cell receptors in the human thymus. Sequencing used immunoSEQ multiplex PCR; TCRdb keeps in-frame clones, though not all of them. Found here are hundreds of thousands of clones, about 87% of them singletons; the top ten hold roughly 0.0087%. Separately, the same data were catalogued under a study of human thymus T cells.

The material sequenced was thymocytes. These receptors all come from a boy younger than two with a congenital heart defect.

V is TRBV18 and J is TRBJ2-7; 8 bases fit TRBD1. This CDR3 spans 16 amino acids. V gave up 2 bases and J gave up 2 bases; unmatched junction bases: 8. The germline V gene has CDR1 KGHSH and CDR2 LQKENI. DNA for the CDR3: TGTGCCAGCTCACCAAGGTACGGGACAGGCCCCTACGAGCAGTACTTC. Its translation is CASSPRYGTGPYEQYF.

This rearrangement joins TRBV29-1 to TRBJ1-1; D perhaps matches TRBD1 (6 bases). Germline lookup yields CDR1 SQVTM and CDR2 ANQGSEA. With 7 bases removed from V and 4 bases from J, the gap between germline ends came to 19 bases. The CDR3 is 14 residues long. The CDR3 nucleotides are TGCAGCGCATTGTACAGGGCCGGAGGCACTGAAGCTTTCTTT. It specifies CSALYRAGGTEAFF.

The chain employs TRBV4-1 and TRBJ2-1, with 15 bases lining up with TRBD2. With 1 base clipped from V and 7 bases from J, the junction kept 11 bases outside the gene matches. The CDR3 contains 19 residues. CDR1 MGHRA and CDR2 YSYEKL come from the germline V gene. The chain's CDR3 is CASSQGGGGLAGGMNEQFF. The CDR3 DNA reads TGCGCCAGCAGCCAAGGAGGGGGGGGACTAGCGGGAGGTATGAATGAGCAGTTCTTC.

V gene TRBV6-1 combines with J gene TRBJ2-2; 12 bases match TRBD2. The CDR3 length is 15 residues. With V trimmed by 7 bases and J by 5 bases, 5 bases remained unmatched. Germline V gene sequence: CDR1 MNHNS, CDR2 SASEGT. The CDR3 nucleotides are TGTGCCAGCAATCCCCTAGCGGGAGGGACCGGGGAGCTGTTTTTT. Protein sequence: CASNPLAGGTGELFF.

The chain links TRBV25-1 to TRBJ2-7; TRBD2 aligns across 9 bases. V shed 7 bases and J 3 bases; nucleotides not matched to a gene: 10. The germline V gene has CDR1 MGHDK and CDR2 SYGVNS. This CDR3 has 15 residues. The CDR3: CASTRGGGAHYEQYF. The CDR3, as DNA: TGTGCCAGCACCCGCGGCGGGGGGGCCCACTACGAGCAGTACTTC.

This clone was picked up a small number of times. The chain uses TRBV5-8 and TRBJ1-2; maybe TRBD1 (6 bases). The CDR3 runs 14 residues. Germline V gene data show CDR1 as SGHTS and CDR2 as YDEGEE. Trimming removed 2 bases at V and 2 bases at J, with 10 bases between. CDR3 nucleotide sequence: TGTGCCAGCAGCTTTAACAGGGTGAACTATGGCTACACCTTC. Protein product: CASSFNRVNYGYTF.

The rearrangement joins TRBV29-1 to TRBJ2-5, with TRBD2 matching 11 bases. V lost 6 bases, J lost 3 bases, and 6 bases stayed unmatched. CDR1 SQVTM and CDR2 ANQGSEA come from the germline V gene. The CDR3 totals 14 residues. The CDR3 here is CSVGLLAGEETQYF. CDR3 DNA sequence: TGCAGCGTCGGATTACTAGCGGGGGAAGAGACCCAGTACTTC. The full variable domain, with the rest looked up from reference TRBV29-1 and TRBJ2-5, is SAVISQKPSRDICQRGTSLTIQCQVDSQVTMMFWYRQQPGQSLTLIATANQGSEATYESGFVIDKFPISRPNLTFSTLTVSNMSPEDSSIYLCSVGLLAGEETQYFGPGTRLLVL.

The rearrangement links TRBV4-1 to TRBJ2-7, with D maybe TRBD1 (6 bases). Trimming pared 4 bases from V and 3 bases from J, leaving 13 bases between. The germline V gene has CDR1 MGHRA and CDR2 YSYEKL. CDR3 length equals 14 residues. CDR3 bases: TGCGCCAGCAGCCCCCCAGGGGAAGGCTACGAGCAGTACTTC. Encoded protein: CASSPPGEGYEQYF.

The rearrangement uses TRBV5-4 and TRBJ1-2, with 8 nucleotides matching TRBD1. CDR1 SGHNT and CDR2 YYREEE come from the germline V gene (reference sequence). The CDR3 is made up of 15 amino acids. Trimming removed 0 bases from V and 0 bases from J; junction bases left unmatched: 1. CDR3 bases: TGTGCCAGCAGCTTGGGGACAGGGCCTAACTATGGCTACACCTTC. This gives the protein CASSLGTGPNYGYTF.